The rows below give T cell receptor beta chains drawn from one sample of a study of STAT5B mutations in CD4+ large granular lymphocyte leukemia. The data were produced by immunoSEQ multiplex PCR, yet TCRdb's version contains in-frame clones alone and is incomplete. The data contain over a thousand clones, around 80% of them singletons. Source material: PBMCs. These receptors were taken from a man between 65 and 80 years old with CD4+ T-cell large granular lymphocyte leukemia. The CDR3 runs from the conserved cysteine through the conserved F or W. The D gene is left open where the match is weak. Where a row states a size, it is once, few, many or the class of an expanded clone; other rows omit it.

v_call	j_call	clone_size	d_call	cdr3_length	cdr3_aa	cdr3_nt
TRBV2	TRBJ2-5	-	-	13	CASTGRGKETQYF	TGTGCCAGCACTGGCCGGGGAAAAGAGACCCAGTACTTC
TRBV7-2	TRBJ1-1	-	-	13	CASSRGVRTEAFF	TGTGCCAGCAGCCGGGGGGTTCGCACTGAAGCTTTCTTT
TRBV19	TRBJ1-4	-	TRBD1	15	CASSMRQGGDEKLFF	TGTGCCAGTAGTATGCGACAGGGAGGAGATGAAAAACTGTTTTTT
TRBV28	TRBJ2-5	-	TRBD1	17	CASSFQPRQGWQETQYF	TGTGCCAGCAGTTTCCAGCCCCGACAGGGGTGGCAAGAGACCCAGTACTTC
TRBV5-1	TRBJ2-7	-	-	14	CASSLESRTYEQYF	TGCGCCAGCAGCTTGGAATCGCGGACCTACGAGCAGTACTTC
TRBV7-2	TRBJ1-2	once	-	14	CASSAAPGNYGYTF	TGTGCCAGCAGCGCCGCCCCGGGGAACTATGGCTACACCTTC
TRBV6-5	TRBJ1-3	-	-	14	CASRYSYSGNTIYF	TGTGCCAGCAGGTACAGCTACTCTGGAAACACCATATATTTT
TRBV7-2	TRBJ2-3	-	TRBD2	15	CASSVSGTSTVTQYF	TGTGCCAGCAGCGTATCTGGGACTAGCACCGTTACGCAGTATTTT
TRBV15	TRBJ2-2	once	-	14	CATSRDRGAGELFF	TGTGCCACCAGCAGAGACAGGGGTGCCGGGGAGCTGTTTTTT
TRBV6-1	TRBJ2-2	-	TRBD1	15	CASSELGQGTGELFF	TGTGCCAGCAGTGAACTAGGACAGGGCACCGGGGAGCTGTTTTTT
TRBV11-2	TRBJ2-2	-	-	14	CASSSTGNTGELFF	TGTGCCAGCAGCTCTACAGGGAACACCGGGGAGCTGTTTTTT
TRBV2	TRBJ2-2	few	-	14	CASSEVKGIGELFF	TGTGCCAGCAGCGAGGTTAAGGGAATCGGGGAGCTGTTTTTT
TRBV10-2	TRBJ1-1	-	-	12	CASSLMNTEAFF	TGCGCCAGCAGCCTCATGAACACTGAAGCTTTCTTT
TRBV21-1	TRBJ2-7	once	-	13	CAPLTRQGDEQYF	TGTGCCCCACTAACCCGACAGGGCGACGAGCAGTACTTC
TRBV28	TRBJ2-7	few	TRBD2	14	CASSFGGTSGSKYF	TGTGCCAGCAGTTTCGGCGGGACTAGCGGGAGCAAGTACTTC
TRBV7-9	TRBJ2-3	-	TRBD1	16	CASSFQVQGAWDTQYF	TGTGCCAGCAGCTTTCAAGTACAGGGGGCCTGGGATACGCAGTATTTT
TRBV6-6	TRBJ1-5	-	-	15	CASSYSGGGNQPQHF	TGTGCCAGCAGTTATTCGGGAGGGGGAAATCAGCCCCAGCATTTT
TRBV11-3	TRBJ2-1	-	TRBD2	16	CASSHSGGRSGNEQFF	TGTGCCAGCAGCCACTCGGGAGGCAGATCGGGCAATGAGCAGTTCTTC
TRBV27	TRBJ2-4	-	-	18	CASSRLPGGAGVENIQYF	TGTGCCAGCAGCCGCCTCCCCGGGGGCGCGGGAGTCGAAAACATTCAGTACTTC
TRBV28	TRBJ1-5	-	-	18	CASSFWRLGSHGQQPQHF	TGTGCCAGCAGTTTTTGGCGTTTAGGCAGCCACGGTCAGCAGCCCCAGCATTTT
TRBV5-1	TRBJ1-2	-	-	14	CASSLEGVRYGYTF	TGCGCCAGCAGCTTGGAGGGGGTTCGCTATGGCTACACCTTC
TRBV2	TRBJ1-6	-	-	16	CASNQDRSSYNSPLHF	TGTGCCAGCAATCAAGACAGGAGCTCCTATAATTCACCCCTCCACTTT
TRBV5-8	TRBJ2-5	-	-	19	CASSLSSRDIAGPRGTQYF	TGTGCCAGCAGCTTGTCGTCCCGGGACATTGCTGGACCTCGGGGGACCCAGTACTTC
TRBV6-6	TRBJ1-2	-	-	12	CASTGTNYGYTF	TGTGCCAGCACCGGTACGAACTATGGCTACACCTTC
TRBV28	TRBJ1-2	few	-	15	CASSPTNRRGDGYTF	TGTGCCAGCAGTCCGACGAATAGGCGAGGGGATGGCTACACCTTC
TRBV29-1	TRBJ1-2	-	-	12	CSATGGNYGYTF	TGCAGCGCCACTGGGGGTAACTATGGCTACACCTTC
TRBV6-5	TRBJ2-2	-	-	14	CASKSLQGIGELFF	TGTGCCAGCAAATCCTTACAGGGCATCGGGGAGCTGTTTTTT
TRBV7-2	TRBJ2-5	-	TRBD2	14	CASSFTSGQETQYF	TGTGCCAGCAGCTTCACTAGCGGGCAAGAGACCCAGTACTTC
TRBV7-8	TRBJ2-5	few	-	14	CASSPNPSRETQYF	TGTGCCAGCAGCCCGAATCCCTCGAGGGAGACCCAGTACTTC
TRBV5-8	TRBJ1-1	-	-	12	CASRRVNTEAFF	TGTGCCAGCAGGAGGGTGAACACTGAAGCTTTCTTT
TRBV7-2	TRBJ2-3	-	TRBD1	16	CASSLVGTDFLDTQYF	TGTGCCAGCAGCTTAGTAGGGACAGACTTCTTAGATACGCAGTATTTT
TRBV7-2	TRBJ1-4	-	-	14	CASSFGTTNEKLFF	TGTGCCAGCAGCTTTGGGACAACTAATGAAAAACTGTTTTTT
TRBV7-2	TRBJ1-2	-	TRBD1	15	CASSPTRQGTYGYTF	TGTGCCAGCAGCCCCACCCGACAGGGGACCTATGGCTACACCTTC
TRBV6-4	TRBJ2-3	-	TRBD2	15	CASSPTSGGTDTQYF	TGTGCCAGCAGTCCGACTAGCGGGGGCACAGATACGCAGTATTTT
TRBV30	TRBJ2-3	-	-	15	CAWSVWRGGTDTQYF	TGTGCCTGGAGTGTATGGAGAGGCGGCACAGATACGCAGTATTTT
TRBV19	TRBJ1-6	-	-	15	CASTRNHANNSPLHF	TGTGCCAGTACAAGGAATCACGCCAATAATTCACCCCTCCACTTT
TRBV27	TRBJ1-5	-	-	15	CATQTPGQINQPQHF	TGTGCCACCCAGACACCCGGACAGATCAATCAGCCCCAGCATTTT
TRBV13	TRBJ2-3	once	TRBD2	16	CASSLRLAGVTDTQYF	TGTGCCAGCAGCTTAAGACTAGCGGGGGTCACAGATACGCAGTATTTT
TRBV7-2	TRBJ1-2	once	TRBD1	14	CASSRRQGPDGYTF	TGTGCCAGCAGCAGGAGACAGGGACCGGATGGCTACACCTTC
TRBV28	TRBJ1-3	-	-	15	CASSLTGANGNTIYF	TGTGCCAGCAGTTTAACCGGGGCTAATGGAAACACCATATATTTT
TRBV19	TRBJ2-7	-	-	13	CASSISLGYEQYF	TGTGCCAGTAGTATTAGTCTGGGCTACGAGCAGTACTTC
TRBV10-3	TRBJ2-1	-	TRBD2	16	CAIINGLAEARNEQFF	TGTGCCATCATTAACGGACTAGCGGAGGCCCGTAATGAGCAGTTCTTC
TRBV15	TRBJ2-5	-	TRBD2	16	CATSRSGLAGEETQYF	TGTGCCACCAGCAGATCCGGACTAGCGGGAGAAGAGACCCAGTACTTC
TRBV7-2	TRBJ1-5	once	-	15	CASSLIGVSNQPQHF	TGTGCCAGCAGCTTAATTGGGGTTAGCAATCAGCCCCAGCATTTT
TRBV7-2	TRBJ2-7	-	TRBD2	16	CASSPSGAGSSYEQYF	TGTGCCAGCAGCCCATCCGGAGCGGGGAGCTCCTACGAGCAGTACTTC
TRBV7-8	TRBJ2-1	-	TRBD2	13	CASSPLAGGRQFF	TGTGCCAGCAGCCCCCTGGCGGGAGGACGACAGTTCTTC
TRBV6-5	TRBJ1-5	-	-	14	CASSYHQGNQPQHF	TGTGCCAGCAGTTATCACCAGGGGAATCAGCCCCAGCATTTT
TRBV9	TRBJ2-7	few	-	15	CASSVGVGSSYEQYF	TGTGCCAGCAGCGTAGGGGTGGGTAGCTCCTACGAGCAGTACTTC
TRBV28	TRBJ2-5	-	TRBD1	15	CASSPPGQGLETQYF	TGTGCCAGCAGTCCCCCGGGACAGGGGTTAGAGACCCAGTACTTC
TRBV10-3	TRBJ2-5	few	TRBD1	14	CAISSGTGKETQYF	TGTGCCATCAGTTCCGGGACAGGGAAAGAGACCCAGTACTTC
TRBV29-1	TRBJ2-1	-	-	13	CSVAHGVGNEQFF	TGCAGCGTTGCCCACGGGGTAGGCAATGAGCAGTTCTTC
TRBV4-1	TRBJ2-2	few	-	14	CASRGGVRTGELFF	TGCGCCAGCCGGGGAGGTGTGAGGACCGGGGAGCTGTTTTTT
TRBV9	TRBJ1-2	few	-	16	CASSVADLARGYGYTF	TGTGCCAGCAGCGTAGCGGATCTGGCTAGGGGCTATGGCTACACCTTC
TRBV4-2	TRBJ2-3	-	TRBD2	16	CASSQRGGPPTDTQYF	TGTGCCAGCAGCCAACGGGGGGGTCCCCCCACAGATACGCAGTATTTT
TRBV27	TRBJ2-1	-	-	20	CASSYRKGGILQGPHNEQFF	TGTGCCAGCAGTTACCGCAAGGGGGGGATCCTACAAGGTCCCCACAATGAGCAGTTCTTC
TRBV6-6	TRBJ1-1	-	-	15	CASRPVGQLNTEAFF	TGTGCCAGCAGACCCGTAGGACAGTTGAACACTGAAGCTTTCTTT
TRBV6-5	TRBJ2-1	-	-	16	CASSFATGRAYNEQFF	TGTGCCAGCAGTTTCGCGACGGGACGGGCCTACAATGAGCAGTTCTTC
TRBV7-2	TRBJ2-7	-	-	16	CASSNSGSSPAYEQYF	TGTGCCAGCAGCAACTCCGGCTCTTCCCCAGCCTACGAGCAGTACTTC
TRBV5-1	TRBJ2-1	-	TRBD2	17	CASSLVLAGGPEGEQFF	TGCGCCAGCAGCTTGGTGCTAGCGGGGGGCCCCGAGGGTGAGCAGTTCTTC